This T cell receptor beta chain derives from a study of graft-versus-host responses after intestinal transplantation. The overall study: Recipients received multivisceral, liver-intestinal, or isolated intestinal transplants. Every recipient had anti-thymocyte globulin induction and about three years of tacrolimus plus steroids.

The table came from immunoSEQ multiplex PCR; TCRdb's copy has only in-frame clones and leaves some out. Of about 23,000 clones listed, about 48% are singletons. Co-plated with roughly 200,000 CFSE-labeled responder cells were roughly 200,000 irradiated, violet-dye-labeled stimulator cells. Responder CD3+CD4+ and CD3+CD8+ cells that were proliferating and CFSE-low were sorted after the reaction. Germline CDR1 MGHRA, CDR2 YSYEKL. V was pared by 4 bases and J by 3 bases, with 13 bases between. CDR3 length equals 14 residues. Whole-study results and caveats: Early declines in HvG clones that occurred post-transplant were associated with peak circulating GvH clone levels.

J is TRBJ2-7 and V is TRBV4-1; D gene uncertain. The source is a human patient who was an organ donor for intestinal transplantation. Here the sequenced sample was alloreactive CD8+ T cells from a mixed lymphocyte reaction culture, taken before transplantation. The subset is: CFSE-low proliferating T cells sorted from approximately 6-day pre-transplant mixed lymphocyte reaction (GvH or HvG direction). The chain's CDR3 is CASSLPWRIYEQYF. The CDR3 DNA is TGCGCCAGCAGCCTCCCGTGGCGGATCTACGAGCAGTACTTC.